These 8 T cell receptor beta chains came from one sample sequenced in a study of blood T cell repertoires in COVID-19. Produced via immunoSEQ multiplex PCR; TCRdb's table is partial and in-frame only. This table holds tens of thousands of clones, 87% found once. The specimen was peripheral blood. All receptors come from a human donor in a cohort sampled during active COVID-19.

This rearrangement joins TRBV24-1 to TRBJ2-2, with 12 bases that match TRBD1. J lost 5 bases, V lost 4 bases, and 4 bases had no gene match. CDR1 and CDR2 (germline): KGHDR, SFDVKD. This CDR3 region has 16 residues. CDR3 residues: CATSDPGQGATGELFF. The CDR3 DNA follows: TGTGCCACCAGTGACCCGGGACAGGGGGCGACCGGGGAGCTGTTTTTT.

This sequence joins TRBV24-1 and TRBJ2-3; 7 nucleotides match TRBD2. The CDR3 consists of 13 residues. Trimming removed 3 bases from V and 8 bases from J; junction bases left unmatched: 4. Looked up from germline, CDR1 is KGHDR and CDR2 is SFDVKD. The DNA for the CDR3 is TGTGCCACCAGTGATCGGGGGGATCGTACGCAGTATTTT. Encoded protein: CATSDRGDRTQYF.

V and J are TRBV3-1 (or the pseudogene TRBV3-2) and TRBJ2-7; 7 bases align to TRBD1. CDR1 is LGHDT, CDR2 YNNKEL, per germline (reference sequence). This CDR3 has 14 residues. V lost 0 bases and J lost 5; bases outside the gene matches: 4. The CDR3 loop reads CASSQDTGAHEQYF. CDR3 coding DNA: TGTGCCAGCAGCCAAGATACAGGGGCCCACGAGCAGTACTTC.

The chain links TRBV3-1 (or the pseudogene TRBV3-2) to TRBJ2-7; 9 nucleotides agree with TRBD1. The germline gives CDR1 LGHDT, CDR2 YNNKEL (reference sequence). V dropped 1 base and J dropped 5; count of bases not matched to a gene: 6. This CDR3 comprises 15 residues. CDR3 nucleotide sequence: TGTGCCAGCAGCCAAGTCGGGACAGGGTTCCACGAGCAGTACTTC. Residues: CASSQVGTGFHEQYF.

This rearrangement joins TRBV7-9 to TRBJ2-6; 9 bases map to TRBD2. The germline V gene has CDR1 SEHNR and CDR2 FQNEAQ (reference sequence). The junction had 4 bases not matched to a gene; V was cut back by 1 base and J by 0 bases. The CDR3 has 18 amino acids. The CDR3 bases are TGTGCCAGCAGCTTAGTAGCGGGGGTGAGCTCTGGGGCCAACGTCCTGACTTTC. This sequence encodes CASSLVAGVSSGANVLTF.

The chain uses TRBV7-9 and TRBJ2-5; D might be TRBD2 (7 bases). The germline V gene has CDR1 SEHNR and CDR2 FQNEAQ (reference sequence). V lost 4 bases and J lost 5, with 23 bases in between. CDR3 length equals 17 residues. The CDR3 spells CASSSGEGGRFEETQYF. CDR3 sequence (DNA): TGTGCCAGCAGCTCCGGGGAGGGGGGGCGGTTCGAGGAGACCCAGTACTTC.

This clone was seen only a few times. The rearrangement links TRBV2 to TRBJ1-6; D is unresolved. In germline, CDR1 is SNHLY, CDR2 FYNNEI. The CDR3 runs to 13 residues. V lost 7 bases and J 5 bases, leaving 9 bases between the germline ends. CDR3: CASNPSDNSPLHF. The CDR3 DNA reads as TGTGCCAGCAACCCCAGTGATAATTCACCCCTCCACTTT.

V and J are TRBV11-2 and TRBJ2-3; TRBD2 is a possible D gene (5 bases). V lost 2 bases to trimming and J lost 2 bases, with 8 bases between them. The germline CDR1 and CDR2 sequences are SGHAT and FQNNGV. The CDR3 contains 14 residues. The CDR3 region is CASSLSGATDTQYF. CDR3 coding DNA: TGTGCCAGCAGCTTAAGCGGAGCCACAGATACGCAGTATTTT.